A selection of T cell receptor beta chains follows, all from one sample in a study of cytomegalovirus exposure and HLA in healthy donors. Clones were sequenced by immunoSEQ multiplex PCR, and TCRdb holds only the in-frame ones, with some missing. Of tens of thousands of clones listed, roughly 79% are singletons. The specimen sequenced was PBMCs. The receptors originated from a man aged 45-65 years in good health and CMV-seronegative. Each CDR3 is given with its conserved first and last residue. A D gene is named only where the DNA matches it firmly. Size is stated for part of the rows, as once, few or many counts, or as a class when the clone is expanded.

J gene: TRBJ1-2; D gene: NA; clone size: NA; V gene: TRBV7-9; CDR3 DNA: TGTGCCAGCAGCTTCCCAGGGGTAATTAACTATGGCTACACCTTC; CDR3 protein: CASSFPGVINYGYTF
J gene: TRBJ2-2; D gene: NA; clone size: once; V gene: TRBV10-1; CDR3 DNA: TGCGCCAGCAGTGCTTGGGGGCTGGACGGGGAGCTGTTTTTT; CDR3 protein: CASSAWGLDGELFF
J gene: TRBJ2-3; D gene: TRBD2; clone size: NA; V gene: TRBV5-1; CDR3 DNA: TGCGCCAGCAGCCGGAGCGGGGGGGTTGAAGATACGCAGTATTTT; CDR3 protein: CASSRSGGVEDTQYF
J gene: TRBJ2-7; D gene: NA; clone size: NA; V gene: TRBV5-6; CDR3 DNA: TGTGCCAGCAGCTCTCGCCTAGCTCTTTACGAGCAGTACTTC; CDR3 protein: CASSSRLALYEQYF
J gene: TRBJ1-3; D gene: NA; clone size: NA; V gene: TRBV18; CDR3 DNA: TGTGCCGCGGGTGAGACTGGAAACACCATATATTTT; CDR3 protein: CAAGETGNTIYF
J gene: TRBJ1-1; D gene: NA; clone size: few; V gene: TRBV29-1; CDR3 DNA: TGCAGCGTTGAAGTGTCGGGGGGATGGAACACTGAAGCTTTCTTT; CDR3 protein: CSVEVSGGWNTEAFF
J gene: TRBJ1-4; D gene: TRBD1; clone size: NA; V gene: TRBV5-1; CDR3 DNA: TGCGCCAGCAGCCTGGACAGGGGGGCGGCTAATGAAAAACTGTTTTTT; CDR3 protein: CASSLDRGAANEKLFF
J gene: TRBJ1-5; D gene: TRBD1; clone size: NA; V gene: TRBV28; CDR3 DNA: TGTGCCAGCTTCTCTACCCGGGACAGGGGAAGGAACCAGCATTTT; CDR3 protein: CASFSTRDRGRNQHF
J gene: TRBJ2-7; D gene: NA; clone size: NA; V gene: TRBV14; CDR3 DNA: TGTGCCAGCAGCCAAGTCAGGGGTATTCACGAGCAGTACTTC; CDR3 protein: CASSQVRGIHEQYF
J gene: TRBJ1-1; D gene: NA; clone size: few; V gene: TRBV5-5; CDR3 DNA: TGTGCCAGCAGCTTGGCCGCAGGGAACACTGAAGCTTTCTTT; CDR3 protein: CASSLAAGNTEAFF
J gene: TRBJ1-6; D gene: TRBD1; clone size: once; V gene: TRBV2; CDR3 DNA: TGTGCCAGCAGACGCCCGGGGGAAACAGGGGGCGGATCCTATAATTCACCCCTCCACTTT; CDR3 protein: CASRRPGETGGGSYNSPLHF
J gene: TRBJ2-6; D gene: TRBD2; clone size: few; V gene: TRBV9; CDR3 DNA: TGTGCCAGCAGCCCCCTAGGGAGGGCTGGGGCCAACGTCCTGACTTTC; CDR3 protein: CASSPLGRAGANVLTF
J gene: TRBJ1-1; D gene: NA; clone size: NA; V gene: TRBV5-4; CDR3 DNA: TGTGCCAGCAGCCAGAACACTGAAGCTTTCTTT; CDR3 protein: CASSQNTEAFF
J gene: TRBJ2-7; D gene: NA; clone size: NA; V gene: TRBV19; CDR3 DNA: TGTGCCAGTAGAACCGGTGACTACGAGCAGTACTTC; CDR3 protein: CASRTGDYEQYF
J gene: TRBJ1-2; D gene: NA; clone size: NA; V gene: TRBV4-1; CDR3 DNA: TGCGCCAGCAGCCAAGAACTTTGGGCGGGAAGTGGCTACACCTTC; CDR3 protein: CASSQELWAGSGYTF